This TCR beta chain appears in the sequencing data of a study of beta chain features in type 1 diabetes. Findings and limits, study-wide: When Type 1 diabetes patients were examined, their TCRB CDR3s proved moderately but significantly shorter in all four CD4+ subsets.

The V end was cut by 4 bases, the J end by 7 bases, with 15 bases between. CDR1 is SGHRS and CDR2 is YFSETQ in the germline V gene. The CDR3 has 14 residues. Regarding this clone: Its antigen is currently unknown.

Reverse transcription of all isolated RNA meant that expressed TCRB transcripts were sequenced. The assay was immunoSEQ multiplex PCR, and TCRdb's table has in-frame clones only and misses some. Among around 300,000 clones listed, under 8.5% were seen once. The chain has TRBV5-1 and TRBJ2-1; possible D gene TRBD1, 6 bases. Sequencing was performed on central memory CD4+ T cells from blood. This clonotype originated in a young woman in good health. Here the CDR3 reads CASSAVTGPNEQFF. Written as DNA, the CDR3 is TGCGCCAGCAGCGCCGTTACAGGGCCTAATGAGCAGTTCTTC.